The subject of this entry is one T cell receptor (beta chain). The data stem from a study of blood T cell repertoires in COVID-19. Study-level background: Sites in the United States, Italy and Spain provided acute and convalescent COVID-19 samples. T cells, B-cell-depleted T cells, or PBMCs provided the cDNA or gDNA that served as material.

This table comes from immunoSEQ multiplex PCR, and its TCRdb copy is limited to in-frame clones, with some not included. The table records 300,000 to 400,000 clones, more than 70% of them present only once. Germline V lookup: CDR1 SGHNT, CDR2 YYREEE (reference sequence). This CDR3 spans 16 amino acids. Trimming pared 3 bases from V and 0 bases from J, leaving 16 bases between. Those enrolled in Seattle joined during active infection and were followed longitudinally afterward. Sequencing was done on a sample of peripheral blood. The gene calls are TRBV5-4 and TRBJ2-7; D possibly corresponds to TRBD2 (6 bases). This receptor was taken from a woman in her seventies with COVID-19, enrolled during active disease. CDR3 residues: CASSSPGTSISYEQYF. DNA for the CDR3: TGTGCCAGCAGCTCCCCCGGGACTTCCATCTCCTACGAGCAGTACTTC. The whole variable domain, remainder taken from reference TRBV5-4 and TRBJ2-7, is ETGVTQSPTHLIKTRGQQVTLRCSSQSGHNTVSWYQQALGQGPQFIFQYYREEENGRGNFPPRFSGLQFPNYSSELNVNALELDDSALYLCASSSPGTSISYEQYFGPGTRLTVT.